The 17 T cell receptor beta chains below were found in one sample sequenced in a study of blood T cell repertoires in COVID-19. Sequenced by immunoSEQ multiplex PCR; TCRdb stores in-frame clones only, minus some. This sample has around 320,000 clones, with 90% found just once. Source material: PBMCs or T cells enriched from blood (not recorded which). All receptors derive from a woman in her late teens or twenties with acute COVID-19.

The rearrangement joins TRBV12-3 or TRBV12-4 to TRBJ2-5, with 8 bases aligning to TRBD1. The CDR3 consists of 13 residues. V lost 6 bases to trimming and J lost 4 bases; unmatched junction nucleotides: 4. The CDR3 sequence: CASSSGGAETQYF. The CDR3 DNA reads TGTGCCAGCAGCTCAGGGGGCGCAGAGACCCAGTACTTC.

This clone was seen a single time. This chain connects TRBV9 to TRBJ2-1, with 9 bases lining up with TRBD1. From germline, CDR1 is SGDLS and CDR2 YYNGEE. The CDR3 is 14 amino acids. Trimming took 4 bases from V and 4 from J; bases not matched to a gene: 3. CDR3 bases: TGTGCCAGCAGCCGGGACAGGGAGTACAATGAGCAGTTCTTC. Its protein product is CASSRDREYNEQFF. The entire variable domain, with the rest obtained from reference TRBV9 and TRBJ2-1, is as follows: DSGVTQTPKHLITATGQRVTLRCSPRSGDLSVYWYQQSLDQGLQFLIQYYNGEERAKGNILERFSAQQFPDLHSELNLSSLELGDSALYFCASSRDREYNEQFFGPGTRLTVL.

The chain joins TRBV29-1 to TRBJ1-1, with D maybe TRBD1 (6 bases). This CDR3 comprises 15 residues. The V and J ends lost 1 base and 0 bases respectively, with 12 bases between them. Looked up from germline, CDR1 is SQVTM and CDR2 is ANQGSEA. CDR3 region: CSVEVSDRMNTEAFF. CDR3 DNA: TGCAGCGTTGAAGTGTCTGACAGGATGAACACTGAAGCTTTCTTT.

This clone has only one observation. The chain couples TRBV29-1 to TRBJ1-1; 10 nucleotides line up with TRBD1. The CDR3 contains 17 residues. J was trimmed by 2 bases and V by 7 bases; bases with no gene match: 16. The germline gives CDR1 SQVTM, CDR2 ANQGSEA. As DNA, the CDR3 is TGCAGCGGGAGACCGGGACAGGGGAGAAAGGTTAACACTGAAGCTTTCTTT. Translated: CSGRPGQGRKVNTEAFF.

The chain has TRBV5-1 and TRBJ2-5; 9 nucleotides line up with TRBD1. V gave up 4 bases and J gave up 5 bases; unmatched junction bases: 12. Germline-derived CDR1 and CDR2 are SGHRS and YFSETQ. The CDR3 length is 16 residues. CDR3 nucleotide sequence: TGCGCCAGCAGCGATCCTAGACAGGGGGTCGGTGAGACCCAGTACTTC. Its translation is CASSDPRQGVGETQYF.

The gene calls are TRBV28 and TRBJ1-5, with 7 nucleotides matching TRBD1. Unmatched junction bases numbered 10, after V lost 8 bases and J lost 0 bases. Germline values: CDR1 MDHEN, CDR2 SYDVKM. CDR3 length: 16 residues. CDR3 sequence (DNA): TGTGCCAGCCTTACAGGGGCCCTCTATAGCAATCAGCCCCAGCATTTT. Its protein product is CASLTGALYSNQPQHF.

This sequence joins TRBV2 and TRBJ2-2; 9 bases match TRBD2. The CDR3 has 15 amino acids. CDR1 and CDR2 (germline): SNHLY, FYNNEI. J gave up 4 bases and V 4 bases, and 4 bases lay outside the gene matches. In nucleotides, the CDR3 is TGTGCCAGCAGTGGAGGACTAGCGAGCACCGGGGAGCTGTTTTTT. Amino acid sequence: CASSGGLASTGELFF. The full variable domain, completed using reference TRBV2 and TRBJ2-2, is EPEVTQTPSHQVTQMGQEVILRCVPISNHLYFYWYRQILGQKVEFLVSFYNNEISEKSEIFDDQFSVERPDGSNFTLKIRSTKLEDSAMYFCASSGGLASTGELFFGEGSRLTVL.

The chain joins TRBV6-2 or TRBV6-3 to TRBJ1-2; D remains unclear. Germline loops: CDR1 MNHEY, CDR2 SVGEGT. The CDR3 has 13 amino acids. Deletions cut 2 bases from V and 4 bases from J, with 8 bases between. This chain's CDR3 is CASSYGQAYGYTF. The CDR3 region has the DNA TGTGCCAGCAGTTACGGTCAAGCCTATGGCTACACCTTC.

The genes are TRBV28 and TRBJ2-1; TRBD2 matches at 12 bases. The V and J ends lost 6 bases and 5 bases, in that order; junction bases with no gene match: 8. Germline CDR1 MDHEN, CDR2 SYDVKM. The CDR3 runs 16 residues. CDR3 residues: CASSLPGLAGHNEQFF. CDR3 in DNA: TGTGCCAGCAGCTTGCCTGGACTAGCGGGACACAATGAGCAGTTCTTC.

The chain uses TRBV19 and TRBJ2-7, with 10 bases lining up with TRBD2. CDR1 is LNHDA, CDR2 SQIVND, per germline (reference sequence). The CDR3 loop spans 17 amino acids. After removal of 5 bases from V and 4 bases from J, the junction contained 14 bases not matched to a gene. The CDR3 loop reads CASSLAPFSGRRYEQYF. Written as DNA, the CDR3 is TGTGCCAGTAGTCTTGCCCCTTTTAGCGGGAGGAGGTACGAGCAGTACTTC. The full variable domain, with the rest looked up from reference TRBV19 and TRBJ2-7, is DGGITQSPKYLFRKEGQNVTLSCEQNLNHDAMYWYRQDPGQGLRLIYYSQIVNDFQKGDIAEGYSVSREKKESFPLTVTSAQKNPTAFYLCASSLAPFSGRRYEQYFGPGTRLTVT.

CDR3 residues: CASSSWTGHYNEQFF. The CDR3 nucleotides read TGTGCCAGCAGCTCCTGGACAGGCCACTACAATGAGCAGTTCTTC. The chain carries TRBV7-3 and TRBJ2-1; 7 positions match TRBD1. Germline CDR1 and CDR2: SGHTA and FQGTGA. The CDR3 has 15 residues. Unmatched junction bases numbered 6, after V lost 4 bases and J lost 3 bases.

The chain uses TRBV19 and TRBJ2-1, with D tentatively TRBD2 (5 bases). With 5 bases removed from V and 3 bases from J, the gap between germline ends came to 14 bases. The CDR3 consists of 15 residues. CDR1 LNHDA and CDR2 SQIVND come from the germline V gene (reference sequence). The CDR3 DNA reads as TGTGCCAGTAGTTCGGGAAGTACATTCTACAATGAGCAGTTCTTC. Protein: CASSSGSTFYNEQFF.

The rearrangement links TRBV6-6 to TRBJ1-2; a weak D match, TRBD1 (5 bases). Germline V lookup: CDR1 MNHNY, CDR2 SVGAGI (reference sequence). The CDR3 is made up of 15 amino acids. V was pared by 5 bases and J by 8 bases, with 21 bases between. The CDR3 bases are TGTGCCAGCAGTCCCTTTCCTTGGGGGGGGGACGGCTACACCTTC. The encoded protein is CASSPFPWGGDGYTF.

The chain joins TRBV7-8 to TRBJ1-6; 10 nucleotides agree with TRBD1. Per the germline V gene, CDR1 is SGHVS and CDR2 is FQNEAQ. V shed 5 bases, J shed 6 bases, and the junction held 4 bases outside the gene matches. The CDR3 length is 15 residues. The CDR3 sequence is CASSPGQGINSPLHF. The CDR3 DNA is TGTGCCAGCAGCCCGGGACAGGGGATTAATTCACCCCTCCACTTT. Variable domain in full (rest from reference TRBV7-8 and TRBJ1-6): GAGVSQSPRYKVAKRGQDVALRCDPISGHVSLFWYQQALGQGPEFLTYFQNEAQLDKSGLPSDRFFAERPEGSVSTLKIQRTQQEDSAVYLCASSPGQGINSPLHFGNGTRLTVT.

The V call is TRBV11-2, the J call TRBJ1-6; no firm D call. CDR3 size: 11 residues. Germline V gives CDR1 SGHAT, CDR2 FQNNGV. Trimming shortened V by 5 bases and J by 7 bases, and 3 bases separated the two germline ends. The CDR3 loop is CASSANSPLHF. CDR3 DNA: TGTGCCAGCAGCGCGAATTCACCCCTCCACTTT. The full variable domain, completed using reference TRBV11-2 and TRBJ1-6, is EAGVAQSPRYKIIEKRQSVAFWCNPISGHATLYWYQQILGQGPKLLIQFQNNGVVDDSQLPKDRFSAERLKGVDSTLKIQPAKLEDSAVYLCASSANSPLHFGNGTRLTVT.

This chain uses TRBV28 with TRBJ1-3; weak D call: TRBD1 (5 bases). Trimming pared 2 bases from V and 4 bases from J, leaving 9 bases between. The CDR3 has 14 residues. Germline V gene data show CDR1 as MDHEN and CDR2 as SYDVKM. CDR3 in amino acids: CASSLRKGGNTIYF. CDR3 nucleotide sequence: TGTGCCAGCAGTTTACGCAAGGGGGGAAACACCATATATTTT.

The rearrangement links TRBV27 to TRBJ1-1, with 9 nucleotides matching TRBD1. The CDR3 has 15 residues. CDR1 and CDR2 (germline): MNHEY, SMNVEV (reference sequence). The ends lost 1 base at V and 9 bases at J; junction bases unmatched: 9. CDR3 amino acids: CASSLLGQGPLKAFF. The CDR3 DNA sequence: TGTGCCAGCAGTTTATTGGGACAGGGCCCACTAAAAGCTTTCTTT.